The clone carrying this TCR beta chain has ten or more counts. Its cognate antigen is unknown. This sample stems from a study of read filtering for tumor transcriptome and immune sequencing. Study as a whole: The cohort had 17 to 20 men and 14 to 15 women aged roughly 45 to 90, mean about 70 years.

Germline assignment: CDR1 LNHDA and CDR2 SQIVND (reference sequence). With 0 bases removed from V and 0 bases from J, the gap between germline ends came to 11 bases. The CDR3 totals 17 residues. Molecular barcoded adaptors covering alpha/delta and beta/gamma chains were used on around 400 ng RNA. In TCRdb, the reads were re-called with MiXCR into one record per CDR3 protein. The sample has about 57,000 distinct CDR3 sequences; 20% to 25% are singletons. Findings and limits, study-wide: IR-seq captured clonotypes deeper and more reliably than RNA-seq. Sorted CD138-negative bone marrow cells were not purified T cells.

The TCR originated in a donor aged 40 or older with multiple myeloma. This chain links TRBV19 with TRBJ2-2, with a weak D call TRBD1 (6 bases). Sequenced input: a population of CD138-negative cells sorted from bone marrow. CDR3 nucleotide sequence: TGTGCCAGTAGTATAGATACCGGGACAACGAACACCGGGGAGCTGTTTTTT. Residues: CASSIDTGTTNTGELFF.